Presented here are 14 T cell receptor beta chains from one specimen sequenced in a study of blood T cell repertoires in COVID-19 (TCRdb year 2020). The library relied on the immunoSEQ multiplex PCR assay. TCRdb provides this immuneACCESS table in a form limited to in-frame rearrangements. Some clones are lacking; in checked studies, under half of them reflect an unresolved V gene, and why the rest are absent is not known. The sample records 91,000 or so clones, around 87% of which are singletons. The ten top clones hold just over 15% of the sample. Sequenced sample: peripheral blood. These receptor sequences come from a human donor in a cohort sampled during active COVID-19.

The gene calls are TRBV6-5 and TRBJ2-7; D is ambiguous. The V gene lost 3 bases and the J gene lost 4 bases, with 4 bases spanning the gap. The CDR3 has 11 amino acids. The germline CDR1 and CDR2 sequences are MNHEY and SVGAGI. This CDR3 reads CASSYYYEQYF. The CDR3 coding sequence is TGTGCCAGCAGTTATTATTACGAGCAGTACTTC.

V is TRBV29-1 and J is TRBJ2-4; D gene ambiguous. From germline, CDR1 is SQVTM and CDR2 ANQGSEA. This CDR3 has 13 residues. Trimming took off 5 bases at V and 1 base at J, with 9 bases between the two ends. The chain's CDR3 is CSVRTEAKNIQYF. For the CDR3, the DNA is TGCAGCGTTCGAACTGAGGCCAAAAACATTCAGTACTTC.

This chain connects TRBV19 to TRBJ2-6; maybe TRBD2 (6 bases). Germline CDR1 reads LNHDA; CDR2 reads SQIVND (reference sequence). This CDR3 is built from 16 residues. Trimming stripped 10 bases from V and 0 bases from J, with 16 bases between. The CDR3 here is CATLPGGRSGANVLTF. In DNA, the CDR3 is TGTGCCACCCTCCCCGGAGGGCGCTCTGGGGCCAACGTCCTGACTTTC. Filled out from reference TRBV19 and TRBJ2-6, the complete variable domain reads DGGITQSPKYLFRKEGQNVTLSCEQNLNHDAMYWYRQDPGQGLRLIYYSQIVNDFQKGDIAEGYSVSREKKESFPLTVTSAQKNPTAFYLCATLPGGRSGANVLTFGAGSRLTVL.

The rearrangement joins TRBV5-1 to TRBJ1-3; possible D gene TRBD1, 6 bases. This CDR3 is built from 16 residues. V was cut by 0 bases and J by 0 bases, with 10 bases left in between. The V gene's germline CDR1 is SGHRS and CDR2 YFSETQ. In DNA form, the CDR3 reads TGCGCCAGCAGCTTGGCGGGACATTTCTCTGGAAACACCATATATTTT. Its protein is CASSLAGHFSGNTIYF.

This clone has a handful of counts. V is TRBV29-1 and J is TRBJ1-2, with D possibly being TRBD1 (6 bases). CDR3 size: 13 residues. V lost 0 bases to trimming and J lost 2 bases, with 7 bases between them. In germline, CDR1 is SQVTM, CDR2 ANQGSEA. The chain's CDR3 is CSVEDTGNYGYTF. The CDR3 DNA follows: TGCAGCGTTGAAGATACAGGGAACTATGGCTACACCTTC. The whole variable domain, remainder taken from reference TRBV29-1 and TRBJ1-2, is SAVISQKPSRDICQRGTSLTIQCQVDSQVTMMFWYRQQPGQSLTLIATANQGSEATYESGFVIDKFPISRPNLTFSTLTVSNMSPEDSSIYLCSVEDTGNYGYTFGSGTRLTVV.

In this sample, this clone turned up a few times. The chain uses TRBV2 and TRBJ1-3; D may be TRBD1 (6 bases). This CDR3 is built from 14 residues. From germline, CDR1 is SNHLY and CDR2 FYNNEI. The V end was cut by 6 bases, the J end by 0 bases, with 9 bases between. The CDR3 sequence: CASRDRFSGNTIYF. The CDR3 region has the DNA TGTGCCAGCAGGGACAGATTCTCTGGAAACACCATATATTTT.

This clone was seen only once. The chain employs TRBV9 and TRBJ2-7, with 10 bases aligning to TRBD2. The CDR3 is made up of 15 amino acids. With 2 bases clipped from V and 4 bases from J, the junction kept 6 bases outside the gene matches. The germline gives CDR1 SGDLS, CDR2 YYNGEE. CDR3 DNA sequence: TGTGCCAGCAGCGTCTCTAGCGGGGGAACTTACGAGCAGTACTTC. Translation: CASSVSSGGTYEQYF.

This clone was seen only a few times. The CDR3 here is CASSQGGRGRGETQYF. Here the CDR3 DNA reads TGCGCCAGCAGCCAAGGTGGCAGGGGGCGCGGAGAGACCCAGTACTTC. The genes are TRBV4-1 and TRBJ2-5; 8 bases are shared with TRBD1. Per the germline V gene, CDR1 is MGHRA and CDR2 is YSYEKL. The V gene end was trimmed by 1 base and the J gene end by 4 bases; junction bases not matched to a gene: 8. The CDR3 runs 16 residues.

V gene TRBV19 combines with J gene TRBJ2-7; maybe TRBD1 (6 bases). The V end lost 1 base, the J end lost 0 bases, and 16 bases lay between the germline ends. CDR1 and CDR2 (germline): LNHDA, SQIVND (reference sequence). This CDR3 spans 17 amino acids. The CDR3 spells CASSIGPRGSNSYEQYF. The CDR3 nucleotides read TGTGCCAGTAGTATAGGGCCCAGGGGCTCGAACTCCTACGAGCAGTACTTC.

The chain is built from TRBV5-5 and TRBJ1-1; D unresolved. Looked up from germline, CDR1 is SGHKS and CDR2 is YYEKEE (reference sequence). CDR3 length equals 17 residues. The germline V and J ends were trimmed by 0 bases and 3 bases, with 18 bases remaining between them. In DNA, the CDR3 is TGTGCCAGCAGCTTGGAGGGTGCCAGGCGGGGATACACTGAAGCTTTCTTT. It translates to CASSLEGARRGYTEAFF.

The chain couples TRBV7-3 to TRBJ2-5, with 9 nucleotides matching TRBD2. The CDR3 spans 13 residues. With V trimmed by 4 bases and J by 5 bases, 2 bases remained unmatched. Germline V gene sequence: CDR1 SGHTA, CDR2 FQGTGA. The CDR3 is CASSSSGRETQYF. The CDR3 coding sequence is TGTGCCAGCAGCTCCAGCGGGAGGGAGACCCAGTACTTC. The entire variable domain, with the rest obtained from reference TRBV7-3 and TRBJ2-5, is as follows: GAGVSQTPSNKVTEKGKYVELRCDPISGHTALYWYRQSLGQGPEFLIYFQGTGAADDSGLPNDRFFAVRPEGSVSTLKIQRTERGDSAVYLCASSSSGRETQYFGPGTRLLVL.

This chain joins TRBV11-2 and TRBJ2-7, with a possible D match to TRBD2 (5 bases). In germline, CDR1 is SGHAT, CDR2 FQNNGV. CDR3 length: 13 amino acids. V lost 3 bases to trimming and J lost 5 bases, with 11 bases between them. CDR3 bases: TGTGCCAGCAGCTTCAGTGGAGGCGACGAGCAGTACTTC. Its translation: CASSFSGGDEQYF.

This clone was counted only a few times. The chain carries TRBV2 and TRBJ1-1; 7 bases align to TRBD1. Germline trimming cut 4 bases from V and 1 base from J; bases unmatched to any gene: 3. CDR1 is SNHLY and CDR2 is FYNNEI in the germline V gene. CDR3 length: 14 amino acids. CDR3 nucleotide sequence: TGTGCCAGCAGTGGTTGGACAGGGAACACTGAAGCTTTCTTT. Its protein product is CASSGWTGNTEAFF.

The J gene is TRBJ2-7, the V gene TRBV5-1; 7 nucleotides align to TRBD2. With 3 bases clipped from V and 0 bases from J, the junction kept 6 bases outside the gene matches. The germline CDR1 and CDR2 sequences are SGHRS and YFSETQ. The CDR3 contains 15 residues. Here the CDR3 DNA reads TGCGCCAGCAGCTCGGGGACTACGAGCTCCTACGAGCAGTACTTC. It encodes CASSSGTTSSYEQYF. The entire variable domain, with the rest obtained from reference TRBV5-1 and TRBJ2-7, is as follows: KAGVTQTPRYLIKTRGQQVTLSCSPISGHRSVSWYQQTPGQGLQFLFEYFSETQRNKGNFPGRFSGRQFSNSRSEMNVSTLELGDSALYLCASSSGTTSSYEQYFGPGTRLTVT.